This TCR beta chain emerged from a study of cytomegalovirus exposure and HLA in healthy donors. Study-level points and caveats: Across all donors, roughly uniform sequencing depth was an assumption of the presence/absence analyses. Analyzed later, association rates of TCRs varied across HLA loci, with DRB1 most and HLA-C fewest. A missense DCLRE1C variant was associated with V- and J-gene trimming of TCR beta chains in a later analysis, and an independent cohort replicated the association.

Details on this clone: Antigen specificity is unknown.

PCR involved 60 Vbeta and 13 Jbeta primers. Repertoires were generated with immunoSEQ multiplex PCR, while TCRdb's copy carries only in-frame clones and drops some. The data show about 180,000 clones, with about four fifths seen just once and about 2.1% held by the top ten. CDR1 is SGHRS, CDR2 YFSETQ, per germline. The CDR3 is 16 residues long. J gave up 3 bases and V 2 bases, and 8 bases lay outside the gene matches. Material for sequencing was PBMCs. This clonotype was obtained from a woman aged 30 to 39 in good health and CMV-seronegative. The V gene is TRBV5-1, the J gene TRBJ2-7; the match to TRBD2 covers 10 bases. The CDR3 spells CASSLSLAGDLYEQYF. In nucleotides, the CDR3 is TGCGCCAGCAGCTTAAGTCTAGCGGGGGACCTCTACGAGCAGTACTTC.